This record concerns one T cell receptor beta chain sequence. Antigen unknown. This specimen belongs to a study of identical twins. The length of the CDR3 is 13 residues. Per germline, CDR1 SGHTA and CDR2 FQGNSA. The germline V and J ends were trimmed by 6 bases and 6 bases, with 14 bases remaining between them. MiXCR, run by TCRdb on the 5' RACE reads, gives a single entry per CDR3 protein. The table includes 450,000 or so distinct CDR3 sequences, 15% to 20% detected once. The study's findings and limits: Twin pairs had excess sharing that was weaker in beta out-of-frame sequences. For out-of-frame alpha sequences shared by twins, low generation probability was in excess. Carriage of fewer insertions was seen in abundant cord blood beta clonotypes, whereas memory repertoires showed none.

This sequence originates from a man between 50 and 59 years old in good health. The sequencing input was naive T cells sorted from blood. V gene TRBV7-2 combines with J gene TRBJ1-2, with a weak D call TRBD1 (6 bases). CDR3 residues: CASSSDRRDGYTF. In DNA form, the CDR3 reads TGTGCCAGCAGTAGTGACAGGCGGGATGGCTACACCTTC. Full variable domain (outside the CDR3, taken from reference TRBV7-2 and TRBJ1-2): GAGVSQSPSNKVTEKGKDVELRCDPISGHTALYWYRQSLGQGLEFLIYFQGNSAPDKSGLPSDRFSAERTGGSVSTLTIQRTQQEDSAVYLCASSSDRRDGYTFGSGTRLTVV.